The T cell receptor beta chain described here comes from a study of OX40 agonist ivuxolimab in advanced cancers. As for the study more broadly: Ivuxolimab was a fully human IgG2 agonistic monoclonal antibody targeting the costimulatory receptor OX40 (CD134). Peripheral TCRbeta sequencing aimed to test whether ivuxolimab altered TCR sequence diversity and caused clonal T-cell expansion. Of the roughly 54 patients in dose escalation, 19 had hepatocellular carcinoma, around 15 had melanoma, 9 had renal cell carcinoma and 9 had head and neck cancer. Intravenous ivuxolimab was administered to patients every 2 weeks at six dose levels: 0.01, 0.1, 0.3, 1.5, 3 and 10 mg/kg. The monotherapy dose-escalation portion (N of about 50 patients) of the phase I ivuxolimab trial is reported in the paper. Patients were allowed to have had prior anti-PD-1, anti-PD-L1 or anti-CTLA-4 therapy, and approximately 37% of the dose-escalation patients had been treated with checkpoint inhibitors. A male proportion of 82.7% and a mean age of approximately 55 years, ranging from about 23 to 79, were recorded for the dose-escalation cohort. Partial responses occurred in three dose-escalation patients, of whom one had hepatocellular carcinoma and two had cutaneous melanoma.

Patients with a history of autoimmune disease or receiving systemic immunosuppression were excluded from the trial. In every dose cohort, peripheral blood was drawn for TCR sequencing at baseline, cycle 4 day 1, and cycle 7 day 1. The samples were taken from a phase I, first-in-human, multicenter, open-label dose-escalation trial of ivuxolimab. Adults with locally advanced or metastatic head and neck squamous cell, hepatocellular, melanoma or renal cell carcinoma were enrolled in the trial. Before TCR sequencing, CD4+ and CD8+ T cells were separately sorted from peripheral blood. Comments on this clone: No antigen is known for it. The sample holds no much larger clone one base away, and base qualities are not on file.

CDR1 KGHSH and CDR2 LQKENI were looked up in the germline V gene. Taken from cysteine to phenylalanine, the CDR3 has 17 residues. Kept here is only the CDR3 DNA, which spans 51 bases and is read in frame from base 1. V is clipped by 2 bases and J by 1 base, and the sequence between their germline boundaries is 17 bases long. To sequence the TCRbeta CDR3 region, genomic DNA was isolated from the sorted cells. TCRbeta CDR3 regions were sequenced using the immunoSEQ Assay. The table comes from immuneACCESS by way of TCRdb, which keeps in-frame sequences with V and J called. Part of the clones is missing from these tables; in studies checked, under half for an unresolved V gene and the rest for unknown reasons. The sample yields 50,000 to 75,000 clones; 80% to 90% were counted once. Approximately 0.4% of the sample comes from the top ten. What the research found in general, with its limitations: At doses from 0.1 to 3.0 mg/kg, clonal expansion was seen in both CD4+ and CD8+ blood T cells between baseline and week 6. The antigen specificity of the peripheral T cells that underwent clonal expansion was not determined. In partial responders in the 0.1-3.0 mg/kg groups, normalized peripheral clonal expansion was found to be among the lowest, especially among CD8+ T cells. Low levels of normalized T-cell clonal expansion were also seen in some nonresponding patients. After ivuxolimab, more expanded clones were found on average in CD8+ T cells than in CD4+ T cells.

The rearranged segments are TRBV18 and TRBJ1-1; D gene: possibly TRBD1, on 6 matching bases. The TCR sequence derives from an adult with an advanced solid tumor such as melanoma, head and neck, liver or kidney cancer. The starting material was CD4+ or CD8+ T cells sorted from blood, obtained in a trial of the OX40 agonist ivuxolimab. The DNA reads TGTGCCAGCTCACCAACGGGGGGCCGGGGCTCGAACACTGAAGCTTTCTTT. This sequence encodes CASSPTGGRGSNTEAFF.